This T cell receptor beta chain was retrieved from a study of beta chain features in type 1 diabetes. In total, each donor contributed a single heparinised blood draw that averaged about 100 mL. CD45RO/CCR7/CD25/CD127/CD95/CD27 sorting isolated CD4+ naive, central memory, regulatory and stem cell-like memory cells. Of the isolated RNA, all was reverse transcribed, and so the sequenced material was expressed TCRB transcripts. TCRdb keeps only in-frame clones here, not all; method: immunoSEQ multiplex PCR. The sample consists of just over 600,000 clones, less than 20% of them appearing once. The V gene's germline CDR1 is SGHRS and CDR2 YFSETQ. CDR3 size: 13 residues. With 6 bases removed from V and 7 bases from J, the gap between germline ends came to 13 bases. This clone appeared a few times. Antigen: not known. Whole-study findings and limits: The cDNA sequencing approach could over-represent high-TCR-expressing cells.

This TCR was recovered from a man aged 18 to 30 in good health. V and J are TRBV5-1 and TRBJ1-4; D gene uncertain. Sample: naive CD4+ T cells from blood. CDR3 coding DNA: TGCGCCAGCACCCGAGGGAGTGGTGAAAAACTGTTTTTT. Its protein is CASTRGSGEKLFF.